The table lists the clone carrying this T cell receptor beta chain with a count of one. This sample is part of a study of blood T cell repertoires in COVID-19. The data were produced by immunoSEQ multiplex PCR, yet TCRdb's version contains in-frame clones alone and is incomplete. In the table there are about 260,000 clones, around 80% of which are singletons. V dropped 3 bases and J dropped 5 bases, with 7 bases sitting between them. The CDR3 is 12 amino acids. CDR1 ENHRY and CDR2 SYGVKD come from the germline V gene. The rearrangement links TRBV10-3 to TRBJ2-5; tentatively, D is TRBD1 (5 bases). This TCR derives from a man aged 25-45 years with acute COVID-19. The sample consisted of PBMCs or T cells enriched from blood (not recorded which). In DNA, the CDR3 is TGTGCCATCAGTGACAAGGGGGAGACCCAGTACTTC. Protein product: CAISDKGETQYF.